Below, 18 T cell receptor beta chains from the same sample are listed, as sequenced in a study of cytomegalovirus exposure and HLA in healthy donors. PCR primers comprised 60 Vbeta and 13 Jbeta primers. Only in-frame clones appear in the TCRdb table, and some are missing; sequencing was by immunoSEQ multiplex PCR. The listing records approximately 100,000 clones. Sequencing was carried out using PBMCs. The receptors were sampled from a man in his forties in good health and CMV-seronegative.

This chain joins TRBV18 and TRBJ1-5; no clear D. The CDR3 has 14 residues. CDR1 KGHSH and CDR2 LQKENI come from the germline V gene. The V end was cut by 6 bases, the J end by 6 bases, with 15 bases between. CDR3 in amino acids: CASSFDEVLQPQHF. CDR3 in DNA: TGTGCCAGCTCCTTTGACGAGGTTCTTCAGCCCCAGCATTTT.

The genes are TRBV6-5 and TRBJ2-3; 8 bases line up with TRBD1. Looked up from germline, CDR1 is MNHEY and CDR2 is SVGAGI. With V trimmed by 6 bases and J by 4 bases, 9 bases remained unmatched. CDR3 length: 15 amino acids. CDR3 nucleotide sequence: TGTGCCAGCAGCCCTGGACAGGGTGGATCAGATACGCAGTATTTT. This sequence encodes CASSPGQGGSDTQYF.

The CDR3 region is CAWRGEQEGGRNTEAFF. The CDR3 DNA is TGTGCCTGGAGGGGGGAACAGGAAGGGGGCCGGAACACTGAAGCTTTCTTT. The chain joins TRBV30 to TRBJ1-1; TRBD1 aligns across 7 bases. Unmatched junction bases numbered 14, after V lost 3 bases and J lost 1 base. Per germline, CDR1 GTSNPN and CDR2 SVGIG (reference sequence). This CDR3 has 17 residues.

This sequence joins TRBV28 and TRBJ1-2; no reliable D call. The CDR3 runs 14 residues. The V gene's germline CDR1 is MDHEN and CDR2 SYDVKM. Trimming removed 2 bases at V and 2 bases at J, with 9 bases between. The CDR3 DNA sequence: TGTGCCAGCAGTTTAACGCGGCAGAACTATGGCTACACCTTC. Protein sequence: CASSLTRQNYGYTF.

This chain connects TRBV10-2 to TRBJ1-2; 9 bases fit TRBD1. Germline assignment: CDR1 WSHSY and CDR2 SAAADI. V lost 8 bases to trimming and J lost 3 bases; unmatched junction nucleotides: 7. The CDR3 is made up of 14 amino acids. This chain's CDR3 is CASSRQGGDYGYTF. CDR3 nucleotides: TGCGCCAGCTCGCGACAGGGGGGGGACTATGGCTACACCTTC.

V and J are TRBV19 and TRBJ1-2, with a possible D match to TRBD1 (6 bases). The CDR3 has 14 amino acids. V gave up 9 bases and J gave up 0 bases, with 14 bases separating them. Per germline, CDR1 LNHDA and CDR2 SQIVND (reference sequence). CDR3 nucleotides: TGTGCCAGCAGCGAACAGGGAGCTAACTATGGCTACACCTTC. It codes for CASSEQGANYGYTF.

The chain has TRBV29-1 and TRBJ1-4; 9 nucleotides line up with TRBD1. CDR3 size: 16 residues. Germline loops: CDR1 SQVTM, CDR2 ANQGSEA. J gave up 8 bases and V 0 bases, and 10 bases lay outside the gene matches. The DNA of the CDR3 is TGCAGCGTTGAAGATGGGGTGGGGACAGGGTTGGAAAAACTGTTTTTT. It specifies CSVEDGVGTGLEKLFF.

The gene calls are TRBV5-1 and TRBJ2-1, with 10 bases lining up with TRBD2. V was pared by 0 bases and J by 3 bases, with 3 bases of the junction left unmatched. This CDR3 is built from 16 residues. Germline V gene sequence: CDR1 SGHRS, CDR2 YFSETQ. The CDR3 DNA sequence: TGCGCCAGCAGCTTGGTGGTAGCGGGGGGCTACAATGAGCAGTTCTTC. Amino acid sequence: CASSLVVAGGYNEQFF.

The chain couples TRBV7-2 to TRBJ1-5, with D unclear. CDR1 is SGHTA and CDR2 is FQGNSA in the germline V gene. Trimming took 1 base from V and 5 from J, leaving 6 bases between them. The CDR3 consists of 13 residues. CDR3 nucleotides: TGTGCCAGCAGCTTAGGGCCGCATCAGCCCCAGCATTTT. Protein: CASSLGPHQPQHF.

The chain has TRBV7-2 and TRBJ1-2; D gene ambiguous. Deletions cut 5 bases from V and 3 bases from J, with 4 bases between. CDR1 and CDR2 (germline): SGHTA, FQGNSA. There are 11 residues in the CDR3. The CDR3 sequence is CASSPDYGYTF. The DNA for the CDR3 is TGTGCCAGCAGCCCCGACTATGGCTACACCTTC.

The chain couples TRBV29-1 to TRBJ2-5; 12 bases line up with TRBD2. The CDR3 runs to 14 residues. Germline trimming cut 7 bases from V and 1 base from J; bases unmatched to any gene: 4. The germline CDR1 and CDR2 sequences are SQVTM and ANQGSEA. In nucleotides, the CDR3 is TGCAGCGCAGGACTAGCGGGGACCCAAGAGACCCAGTACTTC. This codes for CSAGLAGTQETQYF.

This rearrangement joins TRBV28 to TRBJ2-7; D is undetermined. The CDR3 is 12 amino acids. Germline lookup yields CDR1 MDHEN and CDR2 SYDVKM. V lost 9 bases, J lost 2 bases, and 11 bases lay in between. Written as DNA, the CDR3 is TGTGCCAGTTTACAGCTACCCTACGAGCAGTACTTC. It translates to CASLQLPYEQYF.

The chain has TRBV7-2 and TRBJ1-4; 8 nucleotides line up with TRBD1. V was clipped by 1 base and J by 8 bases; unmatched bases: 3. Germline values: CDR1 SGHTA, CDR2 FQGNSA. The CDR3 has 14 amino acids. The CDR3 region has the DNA TGTGCCAGCAGCTTAGACAGGGGGGGAGAAAAACTGTTTTTT. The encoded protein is CASSLDRGGEKLFF.

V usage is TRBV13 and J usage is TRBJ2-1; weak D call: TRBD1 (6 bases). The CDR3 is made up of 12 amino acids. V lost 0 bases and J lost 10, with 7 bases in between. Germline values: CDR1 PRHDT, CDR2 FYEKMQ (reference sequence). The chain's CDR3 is CASSLGGQEQFF. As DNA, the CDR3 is TGTGCCAGCAGCTTAGGCGGACAGGAGCAGTTCTTC.

Here the CDR3 DNA reads TGTGCCAGCAGCCAAGGAGAGGCGAGAACGAGCTCCTACGAGCAGTACTTC. Protein product: CASSQGEARTSSYEQYF. This chain links TRBV14 with TRBJ2-7; D is uncertain. The CDR3 is 17 residues long. Germline V CDR1 and CDR2: SGHDN, FVKESK. The V gene lost 1 base and the J gene lost 0 bases, with 16 bases spanning the gap.

The CDR3 DNA follows: TGTGCCAGCAGCTCCGCCGGGAACAAAAACATTCAGTACTTC. Residues: CASSSAGNKNIQYF. The chain uses TRBV7-9 and TRBJ2-4; weak D call: TRBD2 (5 bases). V was cut by 4 bases and J by 3 bases, with 10 bases left in between. The germline CDR1 and CDR2 sequences are SEHNR and FQNEAQ (reference sequence). This CDR3 has 14 residues.

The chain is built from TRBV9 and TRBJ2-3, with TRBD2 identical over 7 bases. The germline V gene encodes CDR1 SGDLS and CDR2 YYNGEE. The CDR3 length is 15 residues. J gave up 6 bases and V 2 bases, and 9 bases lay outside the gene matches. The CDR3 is CASSVGGGIQDTQYF. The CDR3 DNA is TGTGCCAGCAGCGTTGGGGGGGGAATTCAGGATACGCAGTATTTT.

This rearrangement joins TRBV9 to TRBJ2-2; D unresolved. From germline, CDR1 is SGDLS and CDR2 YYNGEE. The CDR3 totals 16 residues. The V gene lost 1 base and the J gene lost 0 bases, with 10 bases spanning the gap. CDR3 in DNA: TGTGCCAGCAGCGTAAGTCCTATCGCGAACACCGGGGAGCTGTTTTTT. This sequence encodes CASSVSPIANTGELFF.